This T cell receptor (beta chain) was recovered during a study of shared T cell receptors in the human thymus. Profiling relied on immunoSEQ multiplex PCR, and the TCRdb table lists in-frame clones only, not all of them. The table records about 500,000 clones, more than 75% of them present only once. Germline CDR1 reads SGHRS; CDR2 reads YFSETQ. This CDR3 has 14 amino acids. The J segment lost 2 bases and the V segment lost 3 bases, leaving 3 bases of the junction unmatched. These same records also appear under a second study, on human thymus T cells. That paper states: During corrective heart surgery, resections were taken, and the thymus tissue came from them. Gene usage (both V and J) appeared biased in thymic and blood repertoires. Highly overlapping thymic repertoires among unrelated individuals were reported in related research.

The chain couples TRBV5-1 to TRBJ2-7, with 9 bases fitting TRBD1. The specimen sequenced was thymocytes. This receptor was taken from a boy younger than two with a congenital heart defect. The CDR3 loop reads CASSSRTGAYEQYF. CDR3 bases: TGCGCCAGCAGCTCCCGGACAGGGGCCTACGAGCAGTACTTC.